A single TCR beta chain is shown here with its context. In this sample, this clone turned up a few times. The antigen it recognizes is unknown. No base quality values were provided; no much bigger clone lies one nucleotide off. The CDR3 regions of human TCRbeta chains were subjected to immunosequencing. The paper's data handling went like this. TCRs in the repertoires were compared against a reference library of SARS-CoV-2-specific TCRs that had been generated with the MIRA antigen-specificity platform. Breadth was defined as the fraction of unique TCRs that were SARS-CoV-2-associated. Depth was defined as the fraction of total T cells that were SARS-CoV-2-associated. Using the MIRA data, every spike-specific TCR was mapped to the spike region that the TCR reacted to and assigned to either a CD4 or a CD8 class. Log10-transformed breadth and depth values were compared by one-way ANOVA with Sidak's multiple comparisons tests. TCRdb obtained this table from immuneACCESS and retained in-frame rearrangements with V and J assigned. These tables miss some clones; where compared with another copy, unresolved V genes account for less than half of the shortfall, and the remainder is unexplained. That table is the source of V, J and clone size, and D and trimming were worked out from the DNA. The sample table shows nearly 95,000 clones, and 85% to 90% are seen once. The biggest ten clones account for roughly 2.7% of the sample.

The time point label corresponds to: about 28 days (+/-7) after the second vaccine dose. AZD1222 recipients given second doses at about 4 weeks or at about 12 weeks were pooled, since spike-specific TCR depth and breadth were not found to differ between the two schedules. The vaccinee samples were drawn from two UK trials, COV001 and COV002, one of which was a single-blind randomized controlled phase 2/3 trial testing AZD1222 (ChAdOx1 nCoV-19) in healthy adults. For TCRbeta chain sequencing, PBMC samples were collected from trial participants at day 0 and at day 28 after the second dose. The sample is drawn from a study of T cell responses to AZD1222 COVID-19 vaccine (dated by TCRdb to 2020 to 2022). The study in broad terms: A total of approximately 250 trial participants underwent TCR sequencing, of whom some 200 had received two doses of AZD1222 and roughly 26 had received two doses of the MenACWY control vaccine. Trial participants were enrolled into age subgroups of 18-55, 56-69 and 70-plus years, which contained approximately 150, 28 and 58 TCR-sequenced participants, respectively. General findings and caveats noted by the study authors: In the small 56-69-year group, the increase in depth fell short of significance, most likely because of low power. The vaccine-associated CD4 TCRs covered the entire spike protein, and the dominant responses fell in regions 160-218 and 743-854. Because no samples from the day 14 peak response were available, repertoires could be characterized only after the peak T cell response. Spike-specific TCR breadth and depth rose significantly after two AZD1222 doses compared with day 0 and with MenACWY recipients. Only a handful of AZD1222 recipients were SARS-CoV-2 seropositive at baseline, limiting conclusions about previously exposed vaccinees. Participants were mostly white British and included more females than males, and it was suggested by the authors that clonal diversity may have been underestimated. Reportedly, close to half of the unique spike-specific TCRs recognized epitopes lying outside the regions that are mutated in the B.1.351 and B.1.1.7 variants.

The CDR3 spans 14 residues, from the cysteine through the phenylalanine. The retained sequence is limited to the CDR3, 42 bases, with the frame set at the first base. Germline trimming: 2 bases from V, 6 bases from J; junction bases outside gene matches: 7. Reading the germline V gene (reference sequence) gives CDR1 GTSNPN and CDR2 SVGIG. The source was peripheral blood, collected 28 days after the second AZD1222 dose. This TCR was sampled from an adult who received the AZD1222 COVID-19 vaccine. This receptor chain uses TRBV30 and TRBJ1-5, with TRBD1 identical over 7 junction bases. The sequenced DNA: TGTGCCTGGAGTAAGGCAGGGGGGACTCAGCCCCAGCATTTT. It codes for CAWSKAGGTQPQHF.